This T cell receptor (beta chain) stems from a study of shared clonotypes between healthy human individuals. Study results and limitations: Non-shared clonotypes had lower generation probabilities than those shared by all four donors. Across subsets, estimated richness was generally greater for naive than for memory populations. Sharing across four donors was highest in naive CD4 (roughly 5%) and lowest in memory CD8 (0.4%).

Some clones are missing from TCRdb's copy, which holds only in-frame ones; the method was immunoSEQ multiplex PCR. The sample has roughly 590,000 clones; just under 97% are singletons. CDR1 and CDR2 (germline): MNHEY, SMNVEV (reference sequence). V was shortened by 1 base and J by 5 bases, with 11 bases between the two germline ends. CDR3 length: 14 residues. Note on this clone: Its antigen is unidentified.

Naive-designated CD8 cells lacked CD45RO, were positively enriched for CCR7, and omitted terminally differentiated effector memory CD45RA+ cells. Everyone who donated was a Caucasian adult who lived in Nashville, Tennessee. The receptor was isolated from a woman aged 25 to 39 in good health. The V and J genes are TRBV27 and TRBJ1-1; weak D call: TRBD1 (5 bases). The sequenced sample consisted of naive CD8+ T cells sorted from blood. The DNA of the CDR3 is TGTGCCAGCAGTTTATTCAGGGCGGGGACTGAAGCTTTCTTT. Protein sequence: CASSLFRAGTEAFF.